This T cell receptor (beta chain) was identified during a study of blood T cell repertoires in COVID-19. Only in-frame clones appear in the TCRdb table, and some are missing; sequencing was by immunoSEQ multiplex PCR. The table has more than 150,000 clones, roughly 81% seen once. The germline CDR1 and CDR2 sequences are KGHSH and LQKENI. The V end was cut by 6 bases, the J end by 2 bases, with 18 bases between. This CDR3 has 16 residues. This sequence joins TRBV18 and TRBJ2-3, with a tentative D call TRBD1 (5 bases). This clonotype originated in a woman aged 80 or older with COVID-19, enrolled during active disease. Sample: peripheral blood. DNA of the CDR3: TGTGCCAGCTCCTCTCGTCACAGGACCGACACAGATACGCAGTATTTT. Its protein is CASSSRHRTDTDTQYF.